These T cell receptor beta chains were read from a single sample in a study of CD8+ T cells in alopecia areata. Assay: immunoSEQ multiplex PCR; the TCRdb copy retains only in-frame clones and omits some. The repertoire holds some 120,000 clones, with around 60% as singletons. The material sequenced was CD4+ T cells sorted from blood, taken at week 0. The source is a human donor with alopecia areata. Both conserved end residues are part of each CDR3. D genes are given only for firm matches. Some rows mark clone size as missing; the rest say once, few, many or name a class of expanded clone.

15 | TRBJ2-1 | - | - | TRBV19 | TGTGCCAGTAGTGTTTCGAGTTCTACATACAATGAGCAGTTCTTC | CASSVSSSTYNEQFF
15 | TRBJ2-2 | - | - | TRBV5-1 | TGCGCCAGCAGCCGGACCATCCAGCCGGGCGGGGAGCTGTTTTTT | CASSRTIQPGGELFF
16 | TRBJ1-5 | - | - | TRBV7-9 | TGTGCCAGCAGTCCCGACGAGTCCGCAGGCAATCAGCCCCAGCATTTT | CASSPDESAGNQPQHF
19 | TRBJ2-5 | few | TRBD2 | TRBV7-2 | TGTGCCAGCAGCCTTAGCTTCAATGTTGTAGCGGGGGGCCAAGAGACCCAGTACTTC | CASSLSFNVVAGGQETQYF
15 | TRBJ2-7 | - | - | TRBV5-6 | TGTGCCAGCAGCACGCAGGGGCCCATCTCCTACGAGCAGTACTTC | CASSTQGPISYEQYF
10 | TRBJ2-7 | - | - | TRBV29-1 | TGCAGCGTTGGAGCCTACGAGCAGTACTTC | CSVGAYEQYF
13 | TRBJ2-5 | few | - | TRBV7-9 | TGTGCCAGCAGCCTTGGAGTATGGTGGACCCAGTACTTC | CASSLGVWWTQYF
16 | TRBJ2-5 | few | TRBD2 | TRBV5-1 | TGCGCCAGCAGCTTGGGGACTAGGGCCCCGGGGGAGACCCAGTACTTC | CASSLGTRAPGETQYF
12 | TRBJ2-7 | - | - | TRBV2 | TGTGCCAGCAGTGTTGCTGGTTACGAGCAGTACTTC | CASSVAGYEQYF
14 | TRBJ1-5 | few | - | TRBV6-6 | TGTGCCAGCAGTTGGGGGAGGGACAATCAGCCCCAGCATTTT | CASSWGRDNQPQHF
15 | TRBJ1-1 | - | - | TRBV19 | TGTGCCAGTAATACGCCAGGTGGCAGGGGTACTGAAGCTTTCTTT | CASNTPGGRGTEAFF